This entry is about one T cell receptor beta chain. The antigen is undetermined. Treatment described: oral pan-JAK inhibitor, 5-10 mg twice daily. The data were obtained in a study of CD8+ T cells in alopecia areata. Study-wide background: The drug, oral tofacitinib, was given to treated patients at 5 to 10 mg twice daily. The study's findings and limits: A single nonresponder leaves the baseline CD8+ expansion link to response uncertain.

RNA extraction was followed by reverse transcription into cDNA, which acted as the sequencing template. Sequencing was performed with immunoSEQ multiplex PCR; in TCRdb, only in-frame clones are kept and a portion is missing. The sample records 150,000 to 200,000 clones, more than 45% being singletons. CDR1 and CDR2 (germline): SNHLY, FYNNEI. The CDR3 is made up of 12 amino acids. V was trimmed by 4 bases and J by 10 bases, leaving 13 bases between them. The sample in question was CD4+ T cells sorted from blood, obtained at week 24, from a patient treated with tofacitinib. The chain combines TRBV2 with TRBJ1-2; no clear D. The sequence derives from a human donor with alopecia areata. CDR3 loop: CASSGFRSAYTF. DNA for the CDR3: TGTGCCAGCAGTGGATTTCGGTCAGCCTACACCTTC.